A selection of T cell receptor beta chains follows, all from one sample in a study of blood T cells in healthy people across ages. TCRdb ran MiXCR on the 5' RACE reads and lists one entry per CDR3 protein. The table has 800,000 or so distinct CDR3 sequences, about 47% seen once. The sequenced sample was blood. All receptors derive from a man aged 80 or over in good health. CDR3s include the opening cysteine and the closing phenylalanine or tryptophan. Fields, in order: D gene, clone size, V gene, CDR3 length, J gene, CDR3 DNA, CDR3 protein. D genes are given only for firm matches. Clone size appears in some rows only: once, few, many, or a class for an expanded clone.

TRBD1	-	TRBV29-1	15	TRBJ1-4	TGCAGCGTCAACGGACAGGGAGCAACTAATGAAAAACTGTTTTTT	CSVNGQGATNEKLFF
TRBD2	-	TRBV20-1	12	TRBJ2-7	TGCAGTGCTGGTGGACTAGCCTACGAGCAGTACTTC	CSAGGLAYEQYF
-	few	TRBV27	15	TRBJ2-5	TGTGCCAGCAGTCCGACTACAGGGTACCAAGAGACCCAGTACTTC	CASSPTTGYQETQYF
-	-	TRBV10-3	17	TRBJ2-6	TGTGCCATCAGTGACCAGGCCGACCCATCTGGGGCCAACGTCCTGACTTTC	CAISDQADPSGANVLTF
-	-	TRBV4-1	16	TRBJ1-5	TGCGCCAGCAGCCAAGTCTGGGATCTTGGCAATCAGCCCCAGCATTTT	CASSQVWDLGNQPQHF
-	few	TRBV27	16	TRBJ2-5	TGTGCCAGCAGTTTTACCGCCGGGACGCCGATGGGGACCCAGTACTTC	CASSFTAGTPMGTQYF
-	-	TRBV7-8	16	TRBJ2-7	TGTGCCAGCAGCTTCCAGACGGAAATGCGATCCTACGAGCAGTACTTC	CASSFQTEMRSYEQYF
-	-	TRBV19	15	TRBJ2-6	TGTGCCAGTGCGGACAGAACGCCTGGGGCCAACGTCCTGACTTTC	CASADRTPGANVLTF
TRBD2	-	TRBV4-3	19	TRBJ2-1	TGCGCCAGCAGCCAAGACTGGGACAACTCGGGACTAGTAACCCATGAGCAGTTCTTC	CASSQDWDNSGLVTHEQFF
-	few	TRBV29-1	11	TRBJ2-7	TGCAGCGTTGTGCAGGCCTACGAGCAGTACTTC	CSVVQAYEQYF
-	-	TRBV28	13	TRBJ2-5	TGTGCCAGCAGCTTTAGCGTCCTAGCGACCCAGTACTTC	CASSFSVLATQYF
-	-	TRBV20-1	12	TRBJ2-1	TGCAGTGCTAGGGCCCGCTCCAATGAGCAGTTCTTC	CSARARSNEQFF
-	many	TRBV18	15	TRBJ2-5	TGTGCCAGCTCACCACAAGGGACGGTACAAGAGACCCAGTACTTC	CASSPQGTVQETQYF
TRBD1	many	TRBV29-1	14	TRBJ1-2	TGCAGCGCACTTGGGACAGGTCGCGGCTATGGCTACACCTTC	CSALGTGRGYGYTF
-	-	TRBV7-8	14	TRBJ2-1	TGTGCCAGCAGCCGCTTGAGCTCCTACAATGAGCAGTTCTTC	CASSRLSSYNEQFF
-	-	TRBV7-2	16	TRBJ2-3	TGTGCCAGCAGCTTAGATTTACTAGACCCTAGAAATACGCAGTATTTT	CASSLDLLDPRNTQYF
TRBD2	-	TRBV15	15	TRBJ2-1	TGTGCCACCAGCAGAGAACTAGCGGGTGCTAGTGAGCAGTTCTTC	CATSRELAGASEQFF
TRBD2	-	TRBV11-2	18	TRBJ2-2	TGTGCCAGCAACCCCTCTCGGTTAGCGGGAGCTCGCACCGGGGGGCTGTTTTTT	CASNPSRLAGARTGGLFF
-	-	TRBV2	14	TRBJ2-7	TGTGTCAGCAGTGAAGCGGCAGCCTCCTACGAGCAGTACTTC	CVSSEAAASYEQYF
TRBD2	-	TRBV5-8	17	TRBJ2-3	TGTGCCAGCAGCCCCGGGACTAGCATCATCAACACAGATACGCAGTATTTT	CASSPGTSIINTDTQYF
-	many	TRBV18	14	TRBJ2-4	TGTGCCAGCTCACCAAAGGAAGAGGGTAGCATTCAGTACTTC	CASSPKEEGSIQYF
-	-	TRBV5-1	15	TRBJ2-7	TGCGCCAGCAGCTTGGGGGGACGTGCGTTGGACGAGCAGTACTTC	CASSLGGRALDEQYF
-	few	TRBV5-4	16	TRBJ1-1	TGTGCCAGCAGCCGTGAGTTTCAGACAACCAAGGATGGAGCTTTCTTT	CASSREFQTTKDGAFF
-	few	TRBV28	13	TRBJ1-2	TGTGCCAGCAGTTCCCGGCACTATGAGGGCTACACCTTC	CASSSRHYEGYTF
TRBD2	few	TRBV6-1	15	TRBJ2-7	TGTGCCAGCAGTGACCCTAGCGGGAGGACAGACGAGCAGTACTTC	CASSDPSGRTDEQYF